These 24 T cell receptor beta chains originate from one sample sequenced in a study of identical twins. TCRdb passed the 5' RACE reads through MiXCR, listing each CDR3 protein once. The sample has about 720,000 distinct CDR3 sequences; 8% to 9% are singletons. The data were also submitted as part of a second study, on yellow fever vaccine responses in identical twins.

The sample taken for sequencing was PBMCs. These receptors all stem from a woman aged 18-29 years in good health.

The V gene is TRBV4-2, the J gene TRBJ2-7; possibly TRBD1 for D (5 bases). Germline assignment: CDR1 LGHNA and CDR2 YNFKEQ. This CDR3 comprises 18 residues. V lost 0 bases and J lost 3, with 21 bases in between. The CDR3 DNA follows: TGTGCCAGCAGCCAAGATCTTTCGGTAGGGGATCTCGGCTACGAGCAGTACTTC. Encoded protein: CASSQDLSVGDLGYEQYF.

The table lists this clonotype with many counts. The gene calls are TRBV15 and TRBJ2-3, with 7 bases aligning to TRBD1. The CDR3 is 18 amino acids. Germline lookup yields CDR1 LNHNV and CDR2 YYDKDF (reference sequence). V gave up 5 bases and J gave up 3 bases; unmatched junction bases: 17. The CDR3 reads CATSPNSPTQGRTDTQYF. The CDR3 bases are TGTGCCACCAGCCCTAATAGCCCCACACAGGGGCGTACAGATACGCAGTATTTT.

This clonotype was seen many times. The chain is built from TRBV29-1 and TRBJ1-1; D is ambiguous. The CDR3 spans 15 residues. Trimming removed 5 bases from V and 0 bases from J, with 16 bases in between. Germline V gives CDR1 SQVTM, CDR2 ANQGSEA. The CDR3 nucleotides read TGCAGCGTTCACAACGTACCAACTATGAACACTGAAGCTTTCTTT. It encodes CSVHNVPTMNTEAFF.

This clonotype was recorded at least ten times. V is TRBV15 and J is TRBJ2-2, with D perhaps matching TRBD2 (6 bases). Germline V gene lookup returns CDR1 LNHNV and CDR2 YYDKDF (reference sequence). The CDR3 contains 14 residues. V was trimmed by 0 bases and J by 4 bases, leaving 6 bases between them. The CDR3 spells CATSRETSTGELFF. CDR3 sequence (DNA): TGTGCCACCAGCAGAGAGACTAGCACCGGGGAGCTGTTTTTT.

This clonotype was counted between two and nine times. The chain recombines TRBV7-9 with TRBJ2-7; 8 bases fit TRBD1. The CDR3 runs 13 residues. Trimming took 5 bases from V and 9 from J; bases not matched to a gene: 9. CDR1 and CDR2 (germline): SEHNR, FQNEAQ (reference sequence). The chain's CDR3 is CASSPKGQEGQYF. Here the CDR3 DNA reads TGTGCCAGCAGCCCGAAGGGACAGGAGGGGCAGTACTTC.

This clonotype has a count of ten or more. V gene TRBV12-3 or TRBV12-4 combines with J gene TRBJ2-2; 11 bases align to TRBD2. The V segment lost 6 bases and the J segment 1 base; nucleotides outside the gene matches: 4. The CDR3 is made up of 16 amino acids. CDR3 DNA: TGTGCCAGCAGCCCGGGACTAGCGGAGAACACCGGGGAGCTGTTTTTT. This codes for CASSPGLAENTGELFF.

This clonotype was seen many times. This rearrangement joins TRBV6-1 to TRBJ2-7, with a weak D call TRBD1 (6 bases). Looked up from germline, CDR1 is MNHNS and CDR2 is SASEGT. V was pared by 6 bases and J by 1 base, with 10 bases between. CDR3 length: 13 amino acids. The CDR3 region is CASRRTASYEQYF. The CDR3 DNA reads as TGTGCCAGCAGAAGGACAGCTTCCTACGAGCAGTACTTC.

This clonotype has just a few counts. The V gene is TRBV6-2 or TRBV6-3, the J gene TRBJ2-2, with 10 bases identical to TRBD2. V shed 7 bases and J 5 bases; nucleotides not matched to a gene: 10. This CDR3 is built from 16 residues. Per germline, CDR1 MNHEY and CDR2 SVGEGT. CDR3 sequence reads: CASTPRLAGGTGELFF. The DNA for the CDR3 is TGTGCCAGCACCCCGAGACTAGCGGGTGGGACCGGGGAGCTGTTTTTT.

This chain connects TRBV11-2 to TRBJ2-6, with D possibly being TRBD1 (6 bases). Germline V gene data show CDR1 as SGHAT and CDR2 as FQNNGV. V was pared by 5 bases and J by 2 bases, with 25 bases between. The CDR3 loop spans 20 amino acids. CDR3 nucleotide sequence: TGTGCCAGCAGCCCCCAGAGACTCGAGAATAAGGGGGCTGGGGCCAACGTCCTGACTTTC. Its translation: CASSPQRLENKGAGANVLTF.

In this sample, this clonotype turned up a few times. The chain carries TRBV30 and TRBJ2-3; D not resolved. V lost 5 bases, J lost 0 bases, and 15 bases lay in between. Germline V CDR1 and CDR2: GTSNPN, SVGIG (reference sequence). The CDR3 sequence is 15 residues long. The CDR3 is CAWESRSPSTDTQYF. The CDR3 DNA reads TGTGCCTGGGAATCCAGGTCCCCTAGCACAGATACGCAGTATTTT.

In this sample, this clonotype turned up a few times. V is TRBV29-1 and J is TRBJ2-7; no clear D gene. V lost 0 bases, J lost 2 bases, and 5 bases lay in between. Looked up from germline, CDR1 is SQVTM and CDR2 is ANQGSEA. CDR3 length: 12 residues. CDR3 region: CSVEDRTYEQYF. For the CDR3, the DNA is TGCAGCGTTGAAGATCGCACCTACGAGCAGTACTTC.

This sequence joins TRBV12-3 or TRBV12-4 and TRBJ2-1; 8 nucleotides match TRBD2. This CDR3 is built from 14 residues. The J segment lost 4 bases and the V segment lost 8 bases, leaving 7 bases of the junction unmatched. CDR3: CASGSGGRYNEQFF. Here the CDR3 DNA reads TGTGCCAGCGGGTCGGGCGGGAGGTACAATGAGCAGTTCTTC.

This chain links TRBV12-3 or TRBV12-4 with TRBJ2-7, with no clear D. V gave up 2 bases and J gave up 6 bases, with 11 bases separating them. This CDR3 has 13 amino acids. Here the CDR3 DNA reads TGTGCCAGCAGTTTACAAGTATCCCTCGAGCAGTACTTC. Its translation is CASSLQVSLEQYF.

The table lists this clonotype with many counts. The chain recombines TRBV29-1 with TRBJ1-2; a possible D gene is TRBD1 (6 bases). Deletions cut 1 base from V and 6 bases from J, with 12 bases between. The germline V gene has CDR1 SQVTM and CDR2 ANQGSEA. The CDR3 runs to 13 residues. The DNA for the CDR3 is TGCAGCGTTGAAGGTCCAGGGGTCCATGGCTACACCTTC. Translating it yields CSVEGPGVHGYTF.

V usage is TRBV3-1 and J usage is TRBJ1-2; a weak D match, TRBD1 (6 bases). The V gene lost 4 bases and the J gene lost 0 bases, with 12 bases spanning the gap. Germline V gives CDR1 LGHDT, CDR2 YNNKEL (reference sequence). This CDR3 has 15 amino acids. CDR3: CASSLGQTTNYGYTF. CDR3 DNA: TGTGCCAGCAGCCTCGGACAGACAACTAACTATGGCTACACCTTC.

This clonotype was seen repeatedly, ten times or more. V gene TRBV20-1 combines with J gene TRBJ2-2, with D perhaps TRBD1 (5 bases). Trimming stripped 5 bases from V and 7 bases from J, with 17 bases between. Germline lookup yields CDR1 DFQATT and CDR2 SNEGSKA (reference sequence). The CDR3 is 14 residues long. The CDR3 nucleotides are TGCAGTGCTCCCCTTCTGACAGACGTCGGGGAGCTGTTTTTT. Protein: CSAPLLTDVGELFF.

This clonotype appeared many times. This sequence joins TRBV12-3 or TRBV12-4 and TRBJ1-5; D is possibly TRBD1 (5 bases). The V end was cut by 5 bases, the J end by 0 bases, with 8 bases between. The CDR3 is 14 amino acids. The CDR3 loop is CASSTGLSNQPQHF. Here the CDR3 DNA reads TGTGCCAGCAGTACGGGGCTTAGCAATCAGCCCCAGCATTTT.

The rearrangement uses TRBV4-3 and TRBJ2-5; D is possibly TRBD1 (5 bases). The CDR3 runs 15 residues. Trimming shortened V by 4 bases and J by 2 bases, and 14 bases separated the two germline ends. Germline assignment: CDR1 LGHNA and CDR2 YSLEER. CDR3 amino acids: CASSRNVGVQETQYF. CDR3 DNA sequence: TGCGCCAGCAGCCGGAACGTAGGGGTGCAAGAGACCCAGTACTTC.

The chain joins TRBV21-1 to TRBJ1-6. TRBV21-1 corresponds to a pseudogene. CDR3 length equals 16 residues. Here the CDR3 reads CASNQERRGLRSPLHF. In nucleotides, the CDR3 is TGTGCCAGCAATCAGGAACGGAGGGGCCTTAGATCACCCCTCCACTTT.

This clonotype was seen a handful of times. This sequence joins TRBV6-1 and TRBJ1-1; D uncertain. Germline V gives CDR1 MNHNS, CDR2 SASEGT. This CDR3 is built from 13 residues. Trimming shortened V by 5 bases and J by 4 bases, and 11 bases separated the two germline ends. The CDR3 DNA sequence: TGTGCCAGCAGTACCGGGGTTGGCACTGAAGCTTTCTTT. This translates into CASSTGVGTEAFF.

This clonotype was found many times. This chain connects TRBV11-2 to TRBJ2-7; D call uncertain. The germline V gene has CDR1 SGHAT and CDR2 FQNNGV. The CDR3 runs 12 residues. Trimming took 4 bases from V and 0 from J, leaving 4 bases between them. DNA for the CDR3: TGTGCCAGCAGCTCCTACTCCTACGAGCAGTACTTC. It specifies CASSSYSYEQYF. Full variable domain (missing parts from reference TRBV11-2 and TRBJ2-7): EAGVAQSPRYKIIEKRQSVAFWCNPISGHATLYWYQQILGQGPKLLIQFQNNGVVDDSQLPKDRFSAERLKGVDSTLKIQPAKLEDSAVYLCASSSYSYEQYFGPGTRLTVT.

J is TRBJ2-5 and V is TRBV7-9, with TRBD2 identical over 12 bases. CDR1 is SEHNR, CDR2 FQNEAQ, per germline (reference sequence). V shed 3 bases and J 3 bases; nucleotides not matched to a gene: 5. The CDR3 covers 16 residues. The CDR3 DNA is TGTGCCAGCAGCTTGTTGTCTAGCGGGAGGGAAGAGACCCAGTACTTC. It is translated as CASSLLSSGREETQYF.

J is TRBJ2-7 and V is TRBV6-1, with TRBD1 identical over 9 bases. The germline gives CDR1 MNHNS, CDR2 SASEGT. Losses at the gene ends were 6 bases for V and 3 bases for J; bases not matched to a gene: 3. CDR3 length: 13 amino acids. CDR3 loop: CASRKTGGYEQYF. Written as DNA, the CDR3 is TGTGCCAGCAGGAAGACAGGGGGCTACGAGCAGTACTTC.

This clonotype was found once. With a much larger clone just one base away, this may be a read error. The rearrangement uses TRBV12-3 or TRBV12-4 and TRBJ2-5, with D possibly being TRBD2 (5 bases). The CDR3 sequence is 14 residues long. The CDR3 reads CASSFAGVQENQYF. For the CDR3, the DNA is TGTGCCAGCAGTTTCGCCGGGGTTCAAGAGAACCAGTACTTC.